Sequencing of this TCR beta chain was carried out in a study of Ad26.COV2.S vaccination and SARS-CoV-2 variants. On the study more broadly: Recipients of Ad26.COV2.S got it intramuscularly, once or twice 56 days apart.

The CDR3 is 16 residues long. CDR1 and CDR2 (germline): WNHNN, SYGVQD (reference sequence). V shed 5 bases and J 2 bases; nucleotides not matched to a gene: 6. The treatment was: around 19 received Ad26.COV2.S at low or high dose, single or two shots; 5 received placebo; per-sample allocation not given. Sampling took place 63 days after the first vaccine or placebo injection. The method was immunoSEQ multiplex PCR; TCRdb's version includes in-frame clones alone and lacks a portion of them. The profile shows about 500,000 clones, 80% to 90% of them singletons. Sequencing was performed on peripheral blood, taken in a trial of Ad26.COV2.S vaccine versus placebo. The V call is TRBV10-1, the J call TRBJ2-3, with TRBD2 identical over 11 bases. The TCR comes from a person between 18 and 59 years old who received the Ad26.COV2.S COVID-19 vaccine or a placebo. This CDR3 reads CASSTSSGRTTDTQYF. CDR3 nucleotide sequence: TGCGCCAGCAGTACCTCTAGCGGGAGGACCACAGATACGCAGTATTTT.